Given below is one T cell receptor beta chain in context. What it recognizes is unknown. This entry belongs to a study of cytomegalovirus exposure and HLA in healthy donors. Notes on the study in general: In vitro confirmation showed a few CMV-associated chains to be CMV antigen specific. As a later analysis showed, a missense DCLRE1C variant was linked to trimming of TCR beta V- and J-genes.

In the PCR, 60 Vbeta and 13 Jbeta primers were used. Sequenced by immunoSEQ multiplex PCR; TCRdb stores in-frame clones only, minus some. The table shows 100,000 to 150,000 clones, with approximately 81% occurring only once. The sequence was collected from a male donor in good health and CMV-seronegative. Material for sequencing was PBMCs.

CDR3 DNA: TGTGCCAGTAGTATAGCGGCGGGGGACCTCAATGAGCAGTTCTTC. It yields the protein CASSIAAGDLNEQFF. V and J are TRBV19 and TRBJ2-1; TRBD2 matches at 7 bases. Germline CDR1 is LNHDA and CDR2 is SQIVND (reference sequence). The CDR3 consists of 15 residues. J was trimmed by 6 bases and V by 1 base; bases with no gene match: 6.